The table lists the clone carrying this T cell receptor beta chain with many counts. The source of the sample is a study of identical twins. Germline CDR1 is SGHRS and CDR2 is YFSETQ. The V gene lost 6 bases and the J gene lost 4 bases, with 23 bases spanning the gap. This CDR3 is built from 16 residues. TCRdb ran MiXCR on the 5' RACE reads and lists one entry per CDR3 protein. The sample lists approximately 250,000 distinct CDR3 sequences; roughly 7.1% were seen once. Separately, the same data were catalogued under a study of T cells expressing NK-cell markers. That work states: Each TCR beta repertoire originated in sorted T cells that were CD3+CD56+NKG2C+, CD3+CD56+NKG2C- or CD3+CD56-NKG2C+.

The sample consisted of CD8+ T cells sorted from blood. V usage is TRBV5-1 and J usage is TRBJ2-7, with D maybe TRBD2 (5 bases). This TCR was sampled from a woman younger than 35 in good health. CDR3 loop: CASKTGSDWAPYEQYF. The CDR3 bases are TGCGCCAGCAAAACGGGAAGCGACTGGGCCCCGTACGAGCAGTACTTC.